This T cell receptor beta chain was captured in a study of glioma-infiltrating T cells. Concerning this clonotype: The antigen is unknown.

The iRepertoire nested amplicon-rescue multiplex PCR amplified TCR alpha and beta CDR3s from RNA. For one-step reverse transcription and amplification, about 90-450 ng of tissue mRNA or PBMC total RNA was used. TCRdb re-called the multiplex PCR reads with MiXCR, one entry per CDR3 protein. The sample carries fewer than 250,000 distinct CDR3 sequences, roughly a third recorded once. Germline CDR1 is MNHNS and CDR2 is SASEGT. This CDR3 has 15 amino acids. V was clipped by 7 bases and J by 5 bases; unmatched bases: 10. Notes on the study in general: Tissue-blood divergence was below expectation in non-neoplastic patients, above in gliomas. CDR3 overlap between tissue and blood was very small.

The specimen sequenced was glioma tissue, nonneoplastic brain tissue, or PBMCs (not recorded which). The genes are TRBV6-1 and TRBJ2-3; 9 bases align to TRBD2. This TCR was recovered from a human donor with low-grade glioma or glioblastoma, undergoing nonglioma brain surgery, or in good health (not recorded which). CDR3 sequence: CASKTISGRVDTQYF. In nucleotides, the CDR3 is TGTGCCAGCAAGACTATTAGCGGGAGAGTAGATACGCAGTATTTT.